The 31 T cell receptor beta chains below come from one sample, sequenced in a study of glioma-infiltrating T cells. TCR alpha and beta CDR3 regions were amplified from RNA using iRepertoire nested multiplex PCR. In TCRdb, the multiplex PCR reads were re-called with MiXCR into one record per CDR3 protein. The table records 93,000 or so distinct CDR3 sequences, roughly 30% of them present only once. Sequencing was carried out using glioma tissue, nonneoplastic brain tissue, or PBMCs (not recorded which). The receptors come from a human donor with low-grade glioma or glioblastoma, undergoing nonglioma brain surgery, or in good health (not recorded which).

In this sample, this clonotype turned up many times. V usage is TRBV6-2 or TRBV6-3 and J usage is TRBJ1-1; TRBD1 matches 7 bases. Germline values: CDR1 MNHEY, CDR2 SVGEGT. V dropped 2 bases and J dropped 5; count of bases not matched to a gene: 11. The CDR3 sequence is 16 residues long. As DNA, the CDR3 is TGTGCCAGCAGTTACCCATGGACAGGAGAGGGGACTGAAGCTTTCTTT. Protein: CASSYPWTGEGTEAFF.

This clonotype was seen at least ten times. The rearrangement uses TRBV20-1 and TRBJ2-1, with 11 bases aligning to TRBD2. The CDR3 consists of 16 residues. The germline V gene encodes CDR1 DFQATT and CDR2 SNEGSKA (reference sequence). V dropped 3 bases and J dropped 5; count of bases not matched to a gene: 9. The CDR3 DNA reads as TGCAGTGCTAGCGAAGGGACTAGCGGACCAGACAATGAGCAGTTCTTC. Translation gives CSASEGTSGPDNEQFF.

This clonotype came up many times. V is TRBV4-1 and J is TRBJ2-1, with a possible D match to TRBD2 (6 bases). The CDR3 spans 14 residues. The V end was cut by 5 bases, the J end by 4 bases, with 12 bases between. Germline-derived CDR1 and CDR2 are MGHRA and YSYEKL. This CDR3 is CASSNPGRYNEQFF. As DNA, the CDR3 is TGCGCCAGCAGCAACCCCGGGAGATACAATGAGCAGTTCTTC.

The gene calls are TRBV5-4 and TRBJ2-7; D may match TRBD1 or TRBD2 (5 bases each). The V gene's germline CDR1 is SGHNT and CDR2 YYREEE (reference sequence). This CDR3 comprises 16 residues. V was clipped by 0 bases and J by 6 bases, with 19 bases between them. CDR3 in DNA: TGTGCCAGCAGCTTGGATGGGGGTACCACTGAAAGCGAGCAGTACTTC. Translated, it gives CASSLDGGTTESEQYF.

This clonotype appeared a few times. J is TRBJ1-2 and V is TRBV19; D possibly corresponds to TRBD1 (6 bases). The CDR3 contains 14 residues. Trimming shortened V by 4 bases and J by 8 bases, and 17 bases separated the two germline ends. Per germline, CDR1 LNHDA and CDR2 SQIVND (reference sequence). The CDR3 DNA sequence: TGTGCCAGTAGTACCCCCCGGACACAGGGCGGCTACACCTTC. This encodes CASSTPRTQGGYTF.

This clonotype came up many times. The DNA of the CDR3 is TGCAGTGCTAGGCTCAGCTACGAGCAGTACTTC. It yields the protein CSARLSYEQYF. The rearrangement joins TRBV20-1 to TRBJ2-7; D is undetermined. The CDR3 runs to 11 residues. Trimming took 3 bases from V and 3 from J, leaving 6 bases between them. CDR1 and CDR2 (germline): DFQATT, SNEGSKA (reference sequence).

The gene calls are TRBV2 and TRBJ2-2; perhaps TRBD2 as D (6 bases). The V gene lost 7 bases and the J gene lost 0 bases, with 12 bases spanning the gap. CDR1 is SNHLY and CDR2 is FYNNEI in the germline V gene. CDR3 length: 15 residues. Here the CDR3 reads CASTEEGANTGELFF. DNA of the CDR3: TGTGCCAGCACCGAGGAGGGCGCGAACACCGGGGAGCTGTTTTTT.

The chain combines TRBV5-1 with TRBJ2-5; perhaps TRBD2 as D (5 bases). The V end lost 0 bases, the J end lost 1 base, and 10 bases lay between the germline ends. The CDR3 is 15 amino acids. Per germline, CDR1 SGHRS and CDR2 YFSETQ. The chain's CDR3 is CASSLGVGLQETQYF. As DNA, the CDR3 is TGCGCCAGCAGCTTGGGGGTCGGACTCCAAGAGACCCAGTACTTC. The variable domain in full, with the rest retrieved from reference TRBV5-1 and TRBJ2-5, is KAGVTQTPRYLIKTRGQQVTLSCSPISGHRSVSWYQQTPGQGLQFLFEYFSETQRNKGNFPGRFSGRQFSNSRSEMNVSTLELGDSALYLCASSLGVGLQETQYFGPGTRLLVL.

As regards this clonotype: This may arise from a read error, as a much more abundant clone is one base away. This chain links TRBV24-1 with TRBJ2-3; 9 bases match TRBD1. Germline V gene data show CDR1 as KGHDR and CDR2 as SFDVKD. The CDR3 spans 13 residues. The ends lost 8 bases at V and 6 bases at J; junction bases unmatched: 5. CDR3: CATIRTGVDTQYF. The DNA for the CDR3 is TGTGCCACCATTAGGACAGGGGTGGATACGCAGTATTTT.

This clonotype was observed many times. The rearrangement uses TRBV20-1 and TRBJ2-3; D is possibly TRBD1 or TRBD2 (5 bases each). The V end lost 0 bases, the J end lost 5 bases, and 15 bases lay between the germline ends. Germline loops: CDR1 DFQATT, CDR2 SNEGSKA (reference sequence). The CDR3 sequence is 15 residues long. Here the CDR3 DNA reads TGCAGTGCTAGAGATGGGACGGGACCCGGAGATACGCAGTATTTT. Translating it yields CSARDGTGPGDTQYF.

This clonotype was observed a few times. The chain is built from TRBV4-2 and TRBJ2-7; D unresolved. V lost 4 bases and J lost 0, with 16 bases in between. Germline CDR1 reads LGHNA; CDR2 reads YNFKEQ. This CDR3 has 16 amino acids. The CDR3 reads CASSPEMTESSYEQYF. Here the CDR3 DNA reads TGTGCCAGCAGCCCTGAAATGACGGAGAGCTCCTACGAGCAGTACTTC.

On this clonotype: At one end the junction does not follow the germline gene, possibly because of a read error. The V gene is TRBV28, the J gene TRBJ1-5; the match to TRBD1 covers 7 bases. Germline V gene data show CDR1 as MDHEN and CDR2 as SYDVKM. The CDR3 covers 13 residues. CDR3 DNA sequence: TGTGCCAGCAGTCGGGACAGCAATCAGACCCAGCATTTT. As protein: CASSRDSNQTQHF.

This clonotype was counted ten times or more. The chain is built from TRBV20-1 and TRBJ2-1; 8 bases line up with TRBD2. Germline V gene lookup returns CDR1 DFQATT and CDR2 SNEGSKA (reference sequence). This CDR3 is built from 18 residues. Losses at the gene ends were 0 bases for V and 2 bases for J; bases not matched to a gene: 12. DNA of the CDR3: TGCAGTGCTAGAGATCGGATTGCGGGGGGCGTCCCCTACAATGAGCAGTTCTTC. Its protein is CSARDRIAGGVPYNEQFF.

The chain combines TRBV11-2 with TRBJ2-7; TRBD1 matches 7 bases. Germline lookup yields CDR1 SGHAT and CDR2 FQNNGV. The CDR3 length is 15 residues. V lost 1 base and J lost 4; bases outside the gene matches: 7. The DNA for the CDR3 is TGTGCCAGCAGCTTAGGGGCAGGGGGTATGTACGAGCAGTACTTC. The encoded protein is CASSLGAGGMYEQYF.

A remark on this clonotype: This clone may be a read error of a much larger clone one base away. V gene TRBV7-2 combines with J gene TRBJ2-5; D gene ambiguous. Per the germline V gene, CDR1 is SGHTA and CDR2 is FQGNSA. V lost 7 bases and J lost 1, with 10 bases in between. This CDR3 has 13 residues. The DNA for the CDR3 is TGTGCCAGCATCCCGTCATTCCAAGAGACCCAGTACTTC. Its protein is CASIPSFQETQYF.

Regarding this clonotype: Germline and junction disagree at one end, which may indicate a read error. The chain employs TRBV7-2 and TRBJ1-5; no reliable D call. CDR3 length equals 15 residues. Germline CDR1 is SGHTA and CDR2 is FQGNSA. For the CDR3, the DNA is TGTGCCAGCAGCTTATCGGGGAGGAGCAATCAGCACCAGCATTTT. This sequence encodes CASSLSGRSNQHQHF.

This clonotype was observed at least ten times. The chain joins TRBV6-6 to TRBJ2-7; D perhaps matches TRBD1 (5 bases). The germline gives CDR1 MNHNY, CDR2 SVGAGI (reference sequence). This CDR3 spans 15 amino acids. The V and J ends lost 0 bases and 5 bases respectively, with 14 bases between them. Here the CDR3 reads CASSYSGGRAHEQYF. The CDR3 DNA follows: TGTGCCAGCAGTTACTCGGGCGGCAGGGCCCACGAGCAGTACTTC.

This clonotype appeared a few times. A read error is possible here, since a much larger clone lies one base away. The final CDR3 position lacks the conserved phenylalanine or tryptophan, pointing to a likely read error. This chain joins TRBV6-1 and TRBJ1-2, with 7 bases that match TRBD1. With V trimmed by 5 bases and J by 3 bases, 6 bases remained unmatched. The CDR3 has 14 residues. The germline CDR1 and CDR2 sequences are MNHNS and SASEGT. The CDR3 sequence: CASSSRTGDYGYTL. The CDR3 DNA sequence: TGTGCCAGCAGTTCTCGAACAGGGGACTATGGCTACACCCTC.

This clonotype was counted ten times or more. The rearrangement joins TRBV28 to TRBJ2-6; TRBD1 matches at 7 bases. The trim removed 6 bases at V and 0 bases at J, leaving 2 bases unmatched. Germline V gene sequence: CDR1 MDHEN, CDR2 SYDVKM. CDR3 size: 15 residues. Here the CDR3 DNA reads TGTGCCAGCAGCAGGGACAGCTCTGGGGCCAACGTCCTGACTTTC. Its translation is CASSRDSSGANVLTF.

V usage is TRBV6-5 and J usage is TRBJ2-3, with D tentatively TRBD1 (6 bases). The V end lost 3 bases, the J end lost 3 bases, and 16 bases lay between the germline ends. In germline, CDR1 is MNHEY, CDR2 SVGAGI. This CDR3 is 16 amino acids long. The CDR3 loop reads CASSYLRSGETDTQYF. CDR3 DNA sequence: TGTGCCAGCAGTTATTTGCGTTCAGGGGAAACAGATACGCAGTATTTT.

As to this clonotype: A much larger clone differs from this one at a single base, so this may be a read error. The chain is built from TRBV20-1 and TRBJ2-7; 11 bases line up with TRBD2. With 4 bases clipped from V and 6 bases from J, the junction kept 8 bases outside the gene matches. There are 14 residues in the CDR3. In germline, CDR1 is DFQATT, CDR2 SNEGSKA (reference sequence). CDR3 in amino acids: CSATATSGVSEQYF. The CDR3 DNA reads TGCAGTGCTACAGCGACTAGCGGGGTTAGCGAGCAGTACTTC.

Many counts were recorded for this clonotype. This sequence joins TRBV27 and TRBJ1-5; D ambiguous. There are 13 residues in the CDR3. Germline assignment: CDR1 MNHEY and CDR2 SMNVEV (reference sequence). Trimming removed 7 bases at V and 6 bases at J, with 13 bases between. DNA for the CDR3: TGTGCCAGCACGGGTCGCGAGGGTCAGCCCCAGCATTTT. Protein product: CASTGREGQPQHF.

The DNA for the CDR3 is TGTGCCACCGGCGGAACAGATACGCAGTATTTT. Residues: CATGGTDTQYF. This chain connects TRBV10-3 to TRBJ2-3; the D is unclear. Trimming pared 10 bases from V and 3 bases from J, leaving 8 bases between. CDR1 ENHRY and CDR2 SYGVKD come from the germline V gene. This CDR3 has 11 residues.

This clonotype was observed at least ten times. The chain links TRBV15 to TRBJ1-2; TRBD1 matches at 9 bases. The CDR3 has 15 amino acids. V shed 1 base, J shed 4 bases, and the junction held 4 bases outside the gene matches. Germline V gene sequence: CDR1 LNHNV, CDR2 YYDKDF (reference sequence). CDR3 bases: TGTGCCACCAGCAGAGGGACAGGGGACATCTATGGCTACACCTTC. This sequence encodes CATSRGTGDIYGYTF.

This clonotype has more than one count but fewer than ten. This chain uses TRBV7-9 with TRBJ1-3, with unresolved D. There are 13 residues in the CDR3. V was trimmed by 0 bases and J by 4 bases, leaving 4 bases between them. Germline V CDR1 and CDR2: SEHNR, FQNEAQ (reference sequence). The chain's CDR3 is CASSLALGNTIYF. Written as DNA, the CDR3 is TGTGCCAGCAGCTTAGCCTTGGGAAACACCATATATTTT. The whole variable domain, remainder taken from reference TRBV7-9 and TRBJ1-3, is DTGVSQNPRHKITKRGQNVTFRCDPISEHNRLYWYRQTLGQGPEFLTYFQNEAQLEKSRLLSDRFSAERPKGSFSTLEIQRTEQGDSAMYLCASSLALGNTIYFGEGSWLTVV.

This clonotype was counted a single time. The junction and the germline gene differ at one end; a read error may be behind it. The chain couples TRBV6-5 to TRBJ1-2; D is undetermined. Germline V gene data show CDR1 as MNHEY and CDR2 as SVGAGI. The CDR3 extends over 15 amino acids. The CDR3 sequence is CASSYSPDGSYAYTF. The CDR3 DNA is TGTGCCAGCAGTTACTCTCCGGACGGATCCTATGCCTACACCTTC.

Many counts were recorded for this clonotype. This chain connects TRBV7-2 to TRBJ2-3; D is unresolved. Trimming took 6 bases from V and 6 from J, leaving 13 bases between them. Germline V gene lookup returns CDR1 SGHTA and CDR2 FQGNSA. The CDR3 has 13 residues. CDR3 sequence reads: CASRSPVSDTQYF. The DNA for the CDR3 is TGTGCCAGCAGGTCCCCCGTTTCGGATACGCAGTATTTT.

Of note for this clonotype: This may arise from a read error, as a much more abundant clone is one base away. In this CDR3 the conserved last residue, phenylalanine or tryptophan, is missing, so a read error is likely. This chain joins TRBV6-2 or TRBV6-3 and TRBJ1-3; D not certain. Trimming cost V 6 bases and J 4 bases, with 7 bases left between them. The CDR3 spans 12 residues. From germline, CDR1 is MNHEY and CDR2 SVGEGT. This CDR3 reads CASSPRGNTIYY. In nucleotides, the CDR3 is TGTGCCAGCAGCCCCCGGGGAAACACCATATATTAT.

There are many counts of this clonotype. This rearrangement joins TRBV7-3 to TRBJ1-1, with D possibly TRBD1 on 5 matching bases. This CDR3 has 12 residues. Germline-derived CDR1 and CDR2 are SGHTA and FQGTGA. Trimming stripped 1 base from V and 9 bases from J, with 9 bases between. The CDR3 sequence is CASSLKQGKAFF. The DNA of the CDR3 is TGTGCCAGCAGCTTAAAGCAGGGTAAAGCTTTCTTT.

This clonotype was observed a handful of times. The chain carries TRBV29-1 and TRBJ1-5; 9 positions agree with TRBD1. Germline CDR1 reads SQVTM; CDR2 reads ANQGSEA. Trimming at V came to 6 bases and at J to 5 bases, leaving 8 bases not matched to a gene. The CDR3 loop spans 14 amino acids. DNA of the CDR3: TGCAGCGTCTTAACCGGGACAGGGCATCAGCCCCAGCATTTT. It translates to CSVLTGTGHQPQHF. Drawing the rest from reference TRBV29-1 and TRBJ1-5, the complete variable domain is SAVISQKPSRDICQRGTSLTIQCQVDSQVTMMFWYRQQPGQSLTLIATANQGSEATYESGFVIDKFPISRPNLTFSTLTVSNMSPEDSSIYLCSVLTGTGHQPQHFGDGTRLSIL.

This clonotype was seen repeatedly, ten times or more. The chain employs TRBV7-9 and TRBJ1-5; TRBD1 is a possible D gene (5 bases). The CDR3 spans 13 residues. Deletions cut 6 bases from V and 7 bases from J, with 13 bases between. Germline values: CDR1 SEHNR, CDR2 FQNEAQ (reference sequence). The CDR3 DNA sequence: TGTGCCAGCAGTGAAGGGGACTGGCAGCCCCAGCATTTT. Amino acid sequence: CASSEGDWQPQHF.